This TCR beta chain was captured by sequencing in a study of T cells after yellow fever vaccination. About the study: SMART-Seq v4 Ultra Low Input served to prepare low-cell-number fractions.

The CDR3 totals 14 residues. The V gene's germline CDR1 is MNHEY and CDR2 SMNVEV (reference sequence). V was clipped by 8 bases and J by 2 bases, with 13 bases between them. TCRdb independently ran MiXCR on the 5' RACE reads; one entry per CDR3 protein. The table has approximately 300,000 distinct CDR3 sequences, roughly 7% seen once. This clonotype was obtained from a man aged 18-30 years who received the YFV17D yellow fever vaccine. V and J are TRBV27 and TRBJ2-1; a possible D gene is TRBD2 (6 bases). Sequenced material: PBMCs, taken approximately 40 days after the first yellow fever vaccination. CDR3 region: CASGGSYPYNEQFF. In DNA form, the CDR3 reads TGTGCCAGCGGAGGGAGTTACCCCTACAATGAGCAGTTCTTC.